This is a list of T cell receptor beta chains from one sample in a study of PD-1 blockade in classical Hodgkin lymphoma. Sequenced by immunoSEQ multiplex PCR; TCRdb stores in-frame clones only, minus some. Among more than 90,000 clones listed, 78% were seen once. Here the sequenced sample was peripheral blood mononuclear cells (PBMCs), taken before the fourth cycle of nivolumab. The receptor source for this set is a human donor with classical Hodgkin lymphoma. The CDR3 runs from the conserved cysteine through the conserved F or W. Fields, in order: CDR3 protein, CDR3 DNA, J gene, V gene, clone size, D gene. The D gene is left open where the match is weak. Clone size is shown for a subset of rows, as once, few, many or a class of expanded clone.

CDR3aa: CASSLDPEAYGYTF
CDR3nt: TGTGCCAGCAGCTTGGACCCCGAAGCCTATGGCTACACCTTC
j_gene: TRBJ1-2
v_gene: TRBV5-5
abundance: many
d_gene: NA

CDR3aa: CARSPGGSSYNSPLHF
CDR3nt: TGTGCCAGAAGCCCTGGGGGCAGTTCCTATAATTCACCCCTCCACTTT
j_gene: TRBJ1-6
v_gene: TRBV5-3
abundance: few
d_gene: NA

CDR3aa: CASSAPAGGEQYF
CDR3nt: TGTGCCAGCAGTGCCCCGGCGGGCGGGGAGCAGTACTTC
j_gene: TRBJ2-7
v_gene: TRBV6-6
abundance: NA
d_gene: NA

CDR3aa: CASSLAVVGTGPTYEQYF
CDR3nt: TGTGCCAGCAGCTTAGCGGTTGTTGGGACAGGGCCAACCTACGAGCAGTACTTC
j_gene: TRBJ2-7
v_gene: TRBV7-3
abundance: once
d_gene: TRBD1

CDR3aa: CASSLSGKETQYF
CDR3nt: TGTGCCAGCAGCTTGTCAGGAAAAGAGACCCAGTACTTC
j_gene: TRBJ2-5
v_gene: TRBV11-2
abundance: NA
d_gene: NA

CDR3aa: CASRAGTGGALQPQHF
CDR3nt: TGTGCCAGCAGGGCCGGGACAGGGGGCGCGTTACAGCCCCAGCATTTT
j_gene: TRBJ1-5
v_gene: TRBV7-2
abundance: NA
d_gene: TRBD1

CDR3aa: CASSLPTDPLNTEAFF
CDR3nt: TGCGCCAGCAGCCTCCCAACGGACCCCCTGAACACTGAAGCTTTCTTT
j_gene: TRBJ1-1
v_gene: TRBV4-1
abundance: NA
d_gene: NA

CDR3aa: CASSEGPRGRVTEAFF
CDR3nt: TGTGCCAGCAGTGAGGGGCCAAGAGGGAGGGTCACTGAAGCTTTCTTT
j_gene: TRBJ1-1
v_gene: TRBV25-1
abundance: NA
d_gene: NA

CDR3aa: CASSRPDSYEQYF
CDR3nt: TGTGCCAGCAGCCGCCCCGACAGTTACGAGCAGTACTTC
j_gene: TRBJ2-7
v_gene: TRBV7-2
abundance: once
d_gene: NA

CDR3aa: CASSFIGSPNQPQHF
CDR3nt: TGTGCCAGCAGCTTTATCGGGAGCCCCAATCAGCCCCAGCATTTT
j_gene: TRBJ1-5
v_gene: TRBV7-2
abundance: NA
d_gene: NA

CDR3aa: CASSKPGQGRSGELFF
CDR3nt: TGTGCCAGCAGTAAACCGGGACAGGGGAGGTCCGGGGAGCTGTTTTTT
j_gene: TRBJ2-2
v_gene: TRBV28
abundance: NA
d_gene: TRBD1

CDR3aa: CAISRDSSYNEQFF
CDR3nt: TGTGCCATCAGTCGGGACAGCTCCTACAATGAGCAGTTCTTC
j_gene: TRBJ2-1
v_gene: TRBV10-3
abundance: once
d_gene: TRBD1

CDR3aa: CASSQAGQPSYGYTF
CDR3nt: TGTGCCAGCTCACAAGCTGGACAGCCATCCTATGGCTACACCTTC
j_gene: TRBJ1-2
v_gene: TRBV18
abundance: NA
d_gene: NA

CDR3aa: CASSSIRGAYEQYF
CDR3nt: TGTGCCAGCAGCTCTATAAGGGGGGCCTACGAGCAGTACTTC
j_gene: TRBJ2-7
v_gene: TRBV11-2
abundance: NA
d_gene: NA

CDR3aa: CAWSVSGTEQFF
CDR3nt: TGTGCCTGGAGTGTATCCGGGACGGAGCAGTTCTTC
j_gene: TRBJ2-1
v_gene: TRBV30
abundance: NA
d_gene: NA

CDR3aa: CASSESRVSGNTIYF
CDR3nt: TGTGCCAGCAGTGAAAGTCGCGTCTCTGGAAACACCATATATTTT
j_gene: TRBJ1-3
v_gene: TRBV6-1
abundance: NA
d_gene: NA

CDR3aa: CASSLNSVLNEKLFF
CDR3nt: TGTGCCAGCTCACTTAACAGTGTCTTAAATGAAAAACTGTTTTTT
j_gene: TRBJ1-4
v_gene: TRBV18
abundance: once
d_gene: NA

CDR3aa: CASSNPSGGPGGYTF
CDR3nt: TGTGCCAGTAGTAACCCAAGTGGGGGGCCTGGCGGCTACACCTTC
j_gene: TRBJ1-2
v_gene: TRBV19
abundance: NA
d_gene: NA

CDR3aa: CASSQDLSRTGDPSTNEKLFF
CDR3nt: TGTGCCAGCAGCCAAGACCTATCCCGGACAGGGGACCCCTCAACTAATGAAAAACTGTTTTTT
j_gene: TRBJ1-4
v_gene: TRBV4-2
abundance: NA
d_gene: TRBD1

CDR3aa: CAISPGRRNTGELFF
CDR3nt: TGTGCCATCAGCCCTGGACGCAGGAACACCGGGGAGCTGTTTTTT
j_gene: TRBJ2-2
v_gene: TRBV10-3
abundance: once
d_gene: NA

CDR3aa: CASSTGNLQYF
CDR3nt: TGTGCCAGCAGTACAGGGAACCTGCAGTATTTT
j_gene: TRBJ2-3
v_gene: TRBV6-5
abundance: once
d_gene: NA

CDR3aa: CASSPLLGGRIQDEQFF
CDR3nt: TGTGCCAGCAGCCCTCTATTGGGTGGGAGAATTCAGGATGAGCAGTTCTTC
j_gene: TRBJ2-1
v_gene: TRBV6-8
abundance: NA
d_gene: NA

CDR3aa: CASSPPEGIQYF
CDR3nt: TGTGCCAGCAGCCCCCCCGAGGGCATTCAGTACTTC
j_gene: TRBJ2-4
v_gene: TRBV5-8
abundance: NA
d_gene: NA

CDR3aa: CASSETVKNEKLFF
CDR3nt: TGTGCCAGCAGCGAAACAGTGAAGAATGAAAAACTGTTTTTT
j_gene: TRBJ1-4
v_gene: TRBV2
abundance: NA
d_gene: NA

CDR3aa: CAWNRGGDTDTQYF
CDR3nt: TGTGCCTGGAACAGGGGAGGAGACACAGATACGCAGTATTTT
j_gene: TRBJ2-3
v_gene: TRBV30
abundance: NA
d_gene: NA

CDR3aa: CASSRGQADTQYF
CDR3nt: TGTGCCAGCAGTCGTGGACAGGCCGATACGCAGTATTTT
j_gene: TRBJ2-3
v_gene: TRBV7-3
abundance: many
d_gene: TRBD1

CDR3aa: CASSVLAGGTDTQYF
CDR3nt: TGTGCCAGCAGCGTTCTAGCGGGAGGCACAGATACGCAGTATTTT
j_gene: TRBJ2-3
v_gene: TRBV9
abundance: few
d_gene: TRBD2

CDR3aa: CASSLVGGLAKNIQYF
CDR3nt: TGTGCCAGCAGCTTAGTAGGAGGGCTAGCCAAAAACATTCAGTACTTC
j_gene: TRBJ2-4
v_gene: TRBV7-2
abundance: NA
d_gene: NA

CDR3aa: CASSQSPGTSGRVDTQYF
CDR3nt: TGCGCCAGCAGCCAAAGTCCCGGGACTAGCGGGAGGGTAGATACGCAGTATTTT
j_gene: TRBJ2-3
v_gene: TRBV4-3
abundance: NA
d_gene: TRBD2

CDR3aa: CASSDRGPLYGYTF
CDR3nt: TGTGCCAGCAGTGACAGGGGACCACTCTATGGCTACACCTTC
j_gene: TRBJ1-2
v_gene: TRBV6-5
abundance: NA
d_gene: TRBD1

CDR3aa: CASSSPGGEYEQYF
CDR3nt: TGTGCCAGCAGCTCCCCAGGGGGCGAATACGAGCAGTACTTC
j_gene: TRBJ2-7
v_gene: TRBV5-4
abundance: NA
d_gene: TRBD1

CDR3aa: CASSWTGEETQYF
CDR3nt: TGTGCCAGCAGTTGGACTGGGGAAGAGACCCAGTACTTC
j_gene: TRBJ2-5
v_gene: TRBV2
abundance: NA
d_gene: NA

CDR3aa: CASSLGQGFFSYEQYF
CDR3nt: TGTGCCAGCAGCTTAGGACAGGGCTTCTTTTCCTACGAGCAGTACTTC
j_gene: TRBJ2-7
v_gene: TRBV11-1
abundance: NA
d_gene: TRBD1

CDR3aa: CASSGRTGETQYF
CDR3nt: TGTGCCAGCAGCGGTAGAACAGGGGAGACCCAGTACTTC
j_gene: TRBJ2-5
v_gene: TRBV11-3
abundance: NA
d_gene: NA

CDR3aa: CASSASGASSETQYF
CDR3nt: TGCGCCAGCAGCGCGAGCGGGGCTAGCTCGGAGACCCAGTACTTC
j_gene: TRBJ2-5
v_gene: TRBV5-1
abundance: NA
d_gene: TRBD2

CDR3aa: CASSARTGENYGYTF
CDR3nt: TGTGCCAGCAGTGCCCGGACAGGGGAGAACTATGGCTACACCTTC
j_gene: TRBJ1-2
v_gene: TRBV6-1
abundance: NA
d_gene: TRBD1

CDR3aa: CAVGQGAYEQYF
CDR3nt: TGTGCCGTAGGACAGGGGGCCTACGAGCAGTACTTC
j_gene: TRBJ2-7
v_gene: TRBV10-3
abundance: NA
d_gene: TRBD1

CDR3aa: CSVLLLRTSTDTQYF
CDR3nt: TGCAGCGTTCTCCTCCTCAGGACTAGCACAGATACGCAGTATTTT
j_gene: TRBJ2-3
v_gene: TRBV29-1
abundance: NA
d_gene: NA

CDR3aa: CASRKACIGTMSFSGNTIYF
CDR3nt: TGCGCCAGCAGGAAGGCTTGTATCGGGACAATGTCTTTCTCTGGAAACACCATATATTTT
j_gene: TRBJ1-3
v_gene: TRBV10-1
abundance: large
d_gene: NA

CDR3aa: CASSYTTGGSYGYTF
CDR3nt: TGTGCCAGCAGTTACACGACAGGGGGGAGCTATGGCTACACCTTC
j_gene: TRBJ1-2
v_gene: TRBV6-5
abundance: NA
d_gene: TRBD1

CDR3aa: CASGRLAGVETQYF
CDR3nt: TGTGCCAGCGGGAGACTAGCGGGGGTGGAGACCCAGTACTTC
j_gene: TRBJ2-5
v_gene: TRBV2
abundance: NA
d_gene: TRBD2

CDR3aa: CASSLNREKLFF
CDR3nt: TGCGCCAGCAGCTTGAACCGAGAAAAACTGTTTTTT
j_gene: TRBJ1-4
v_gene: TRBV5-1
abundance: NA
d_gene: NA

CDR3aa: CASSIDTPSLAGGMETQYF
CDR3nt: TGTGCCAGTAGTATAGACACCCCATCCTTAGCGGGAGGGATGGAGACCCAGTACTTC
j_gene: TRBJ2-5
v_gene: TRBV19
abundance: NA
d_gene: TRBD2

CDR3aa: CASSGGTGGRVGPQHF
CDR3nt: TGTGCCAGCAGCGGAGGGACAGGGGGCCGCGTAGGGCCCCAGCATTTT
j_gene: TRBJ1-5
v_gene: TRBV7-3
abundance: few
d_gene: TRBD1

CDR3aa: CASSFDPGTEAFF
CDR3nt: TGTGCCAGCAGCTTCGATCCGGGAACTGAAGCTTTCTTT
j_gene: TRBJ1-1
v_gene: TRBV11-2
abundance: NA
d_gene: NA

CDR3aa: CASSLPGRTGPYEQYF
CDR3nt: TGTGCCAGCAGTTTACCAGGCAGGACAGGCCCCTACGAGCAGTACTTC
j_gene: TRBJ2-7
v_gene: TRBV28
abundance: NA
d_gene: TRBD1

CDR3aa: CASSHPGTANVLTF
CDR3nt: TGCGCCAGCAGCCACCCAGGGACGGCCAACGTCCTGACTTTC
j_gene: TRBJ2-6
v_gene: TRBV4-1
abundance: once
d_gene: NA

CDR3aa: CASSQELAGLSGANVLTF
CDR3nt: TGCGCCAGCAGCCAAGAATTAGCGGGACTCTCTGGGGCCAACGTCCTGACTTTC
j_gene: TRBJ2-6
v_gene: TRBV4-3
abundance: NA
d_gene: TRBD2

CDR3aa: CASSFSLGQETQYF
CDR3nt: TGTGCCAGCAGTTTCTCTCTAGGCCAAGAGACCCAGTACTTC
j_gene: TRBJ2-5
v_gene: TRBV6-5
abundance: NA
d_gene: NA

CDR3aa: CASSIWGAEAFF
CDR3nt: TGTGCCAGTAGTATTTGGGGGGCTGAAGCTTTCTTT
j_gene: TRBJ1-1
v_gene: TRBV19
abundance: NA
d_gene: NA

CDR3aa: CASNPWVGGRGDTQYF
CDR3nt: TGTGCCAGCAACCCTTGGGTAGGCGGACGCGGGGATACGCAGTATTTT
j_gene: TRBJ2-3
v_gene: TRBV6-6
abundance: NA
d_gene: NA

CDR3aa: CASASGQGAGYGYTF
CDR3nt: TGTGCCAGTGCGTCGGGACAGGGGGCCGGTTATGGCTACACCTTC
j_gene: TRBJ1-2
v_gene: TRBV6-6
abundance: NA
d_gene: TRBD1

CDR3aa: CASSSPAPQTQYF
CDR3nt: TGTGCCAGCAGTTCCCCGGCCCCCCAGACCCAGTACTTC
j_gene: TRBJ2-5
v_gene: TRBV6-5
abundance: NA
d_gene: NA

CDR3aa: CASRPGQGYSNQPQHF
CDR3nt: TGTGCCAGTAGACCGGGACAGGGGTATAGCAATCAGCCCCAGCATTTT
j_gene: TRBJ1-5
v_gene: TRBV19
abundance: few
d_gene: TRBD1

CDR3aa: CASSPKDSSTEAFF
CDR3nt: TGTGCCAGCAGCCCAAAAGACAGTTCCACTGAAGCTTTCTTT
j_gene: TRBJ1-1
v_gene: TRBV11-1
abundance: NA
d_gene: NA

CDR3aa: CASSVDHVPGLAGGNPYYEQYF
CDR3nt: TGTGCCAGCAGCGTAGATCACGTACCGGGACTAGCGGGAGGAAACCCTTACTACGAGCAGTACTTC
j_gene: TRBJ2-7
v_gene: TRBV9
abundance: NA
d_gene: TRBD2

CDR3aa: CASSSTSGRAQETQYF
CDR3nt: TGTGCCAGCAGCTCGACTAGCGGGAGGGCCCAAGAGACCCAGTACTTC
j_gene: TRBJ2-5
v_gene: TRBV7-9
abundance: NA
d_gene: TRBD2

CDR3aa: CSVEDPGRYGYTF
CDR3nt: TGCAGCGTTGAAGATCCAGGGCGCTATGGCTACACCTTC
j_gene: TRBJ1-2
v_gene: TRBV29-1
abundance: NA
d_gene: NA